Given below is one T cell receptor beta chain in context. Given a far larger clone just one base away, this is likely a sequencing read error. Germline V gene sequence: CDR1 SGHAT, CDR2 FQDESV (reference sequence). The CDR3 contains 12 residues. The sample is drawn from a study of read filtering for tumor transcriptome and immune sequencing. As for the study in general: Patients were approximately 17 male and about 14 female, mean age 65.9 years, range about 47 to 85.

Molecular barcoded adaptors covering alpha/delta and beta/gamma chains were used on 400 to 450 ng RNA. TCRdb itself ran the reads through MiXCR, one entry per CDR3 protein. The sample contains about 86,000 distinct CDR3 sequences, more than 9% of which appear only once. The source is a donor at least 40 years old with multiple myeloma. Material for sequencing was a population of CD138-negative cells sorted from bone marrow. V is TRBV11-1 and J is TRBJ2-1; no clear D. The DNA for the CDR3 is TGTACCAGCAGCTTAAGGTACAATGAGCAGTTCTTC. Translating gives CTSSLRYNEQFF.